Listed below are T cell receptor beta chains from one sample, sequenced in a study of response to subunit inactivated influenza vaccine. Each CDR3 protein gets one entry after TCRdb re-called the RT-PCR reads with MiXCR. The sample shows approximately 500,000 distinct CDR3 sequences, 20% to 25% of them seen only once. This sample also belongs to another study, concerning T cells expressing NK-cell markers.

Sequencing used CD4+ T cells sorted from PBMCs, obtained less than 13 days after vaccination. These receptors were collected from a man aged 50-59 years who received an inactivated influenza vaccine. Both conserved end residues are trimmed from each CDR3.

J: TRBJ1-2
V: TRBV20-1
CDR3: SASLGGGYT

J: TRBJ2-7
V: TRBV4-2
CDR3: ASSQNLAYEQY

J: TRBJ2-7
V: TRBV29-1
CDR3: SATGSYEQY

J: TRBJ2-3
V: TRBV10-3
CDR3: AIRDRVTDTQY

J: TRBJ1-1
V: TRBV6-6
CDR3: ASSYSVNTEAF

J: TRBJ2-2
V: TRBV10-3
CDR3: AISRPGGGELF

J: TRBJ1-2
V: TRBV20-1
CDR3: SASRVGGGYT

J: TRBJ1-6
V: TRBV5-5
CDR3: ASSWWGIRDSPLH

J: TRBJ2-1
V: TRBV20-1
CDR3: SAVDTLSYNEQF

J: TRBJ2-3
V: TRBV5-5
CDR3: ASSLGVVSRNGAQY

J: TRBJ2-5
V: TRBV5-1
CDR3: ASSIPFQETQY

J: TRBJ1-6
V: TRBV10-3
CDR3: AIRKKTGTDNSPLH

J: TRBJ2-5
V: TRBV5-6
CDR3: ASSRTRDAGETQY

J: TRBJ2-1
V: TRBV5-1
CDR3: ASSPEQGYNEQF

J: TRBJ2-5
V: TRBV10-3
CDR3: AIRNREEETQY

J: TRBJ2-7
V: TRBV28
CDR3: ASSYPQGVTYEQY

J: TRBJ2-3
V: TRBV7-2
CDR3: ASGLAGTSTDTQY